A selection of T cell receptor beta chains follows, all from one sample in a study of blood T cells in healthy people across ages. From the 5' RACE reads, TCRdb called clonotypes with MiXCR, one entry per CDR3 protein. The data contain about 1.6 million distinct CDR3 sequences, roughly 32% of them seen just once; the ten biggest clones take up around 10%. The specimen was blood. These receptors came from a woman aged 25 to 39 in good health. Both conserved end residues are part of each CDR3. Fields, in order: V gene, J gene, D gene, clone size, CDR3 DNA, CDR3 protein. D genes are given only for firm matches. Clone size is not always given. Where it is, it says once, few, many or a class for expanded clones.

V: TRBV7-9; J: TRBJ2-5; D: TRBD1; size: few; DNA: TGTGCCAGCAGGGGAGGGACAGGGGGCTCCGAGACCCAGTACTTC; CDR3: CASRGGTGGSETQYF
V: TRBV11-2; J: TRBJ2-5; D: -; size: few; DNA: TGTGCCAGCAGCCCGCGGGTAGCGGCGGAGACCCAGTACTTC; CDR3: CASSPRVAAETQYF
V: TRBV4-1; J: TRBJ1-2; D: TRBD1; size: -; DNA: TGCGCCAGCAGTCCCCCCGGGACAGGGGGCGGTGGCTACACCTTC; CDR3: CASSPPGTGGGGYTF
V: TRBV11-2; J: TRBJ2-2; D: -; size: -; DNA: TGTGCCAGCAGCTTAATTTCGGGCAGCAATCAGGGGGGGTTGACCGGGGAGCTGTTTTTT; CDR3: CASSLISGSNQGGLTGELFF
V: TRBV7-9; J: TRBJ2-1; D: TRBD2; size: -; DNA: TGTGCCAGCAGCGGGACTAGCGGGAGAACCTCCTACAATGAGCAGTTCTTC; CDR3: CASSGTSGRTSYNEQFF
V: TRBV7-2; J: TRBJ1-1; D: -; size: few; DNA: TGTGCCAGCAGCAAAGGGCCCGTGAACACTGAAGCTTTCTTT; CDR3: CASSKGPVNTEAFF
V: TRBV5-1; J: TRBJ2-7; D: TRBD2; size: -; DNA: TGCGCCAGCAGCTTGGCGACTAGCCAAGACGAGCAGTACTTC; CDR3: CASSLATSQDEQYF
V: TRBV30; J: TRBJ2-1; D: -; size: few; DNA: TGTGCCTGGAGTGTGGTAGGAGGCGGTGAGCAGTTCTTC; CDR3: CAWSVVGGGEQFF
V: TRBV5-6; J: TRBJ2-3; D: TRBD2; size: -; DNA: TGTGCCAGCTGGTCGGGACTAGCGTTCTATGATACGCAGTATTTT; CDR3: CASWSGLAFYDTQYF
V: TRBV3-1; J: TRBJ1-4; D: -; size: -; DNA: TGTGCCAGCAGCCCCTACCTTGGGGGAACTAATGAAAAACTGTTTTTT; CDR3: CASSPYLGGTNEKLFF
V: TRBV10-2; J: TRBJ2-7; D: -; size: many; DNA: TGCGCCAGCAGTGTTATTGGGGACGAGCAGTACTTC; CDR3: CASSVIGDEQYF
V: TRBV4-2; J: TRBJ1-1; D: -; size: few; DNA: TGTGCCAGCAGCCAACCGACGGACACTGAAGCTTTCTTT; CDR3: CASSQPTDTEAFF
V: TRBV20-1; J: TRBJ2-7; D: -; size: few; DNA: TGCAGTGCTAGTCAGGGCCGAAGCTCCTACGAGCAGTACTTC; CDR3: CSASQGRSSYEQYF
V: TRBV12-3/TRBV12-4; J: TRBJ1-1; D: -; size: -; DNA: TGTGCCAGTCGATCGTCTAAGGGCACTGAAGCTTTCTTT; CDR3: CASRSSKGTEAFF
V: TRBV28; J: TRBJ2-3; D: TRBD2; size: few; DNA: TGTGCCGGTGGAGGGATGGGACTAGCGGGAGCCACAGATACGCAGTATTTT; CDR3: CAGGGMGLAGATDTQYF
V: TRBV5-1; J: TRBJ2-3; D: TRBD1; size: few; DNA: TGCGCCAGCAGCCAAGGACAGGCCCTAGGGGATACGCAGTATTTT; CDR3: CASSQGQALGDTQYF
V: TRBV18; J: TRBJ2-5; D: -; size: -; DNA: TGTGCCAGCTCACCACCTGCTAGCAGACAAGAGACCCAGTACTTC; CDR3: CASSPPASRQETQYF
V: TRBV28; J: TRBJ2-5; D: -; size: -; DNA: TGTGCCAGCAGCCCCAAGGCACGGCGGGAGACCCAGTACTTC; CDR3: CASSPKARRETQYF
V: TRBV11-2; J: TRBJ1-2; D: -; size: few; DNA: TGTGCCAGCAGCTTAGAGGTATTGGGAGGCTCCTATGGCTACACCTTC; CDR3: CASSLEVLGGSYGYTF
V: TRBV27; J: TRBJ2-3; D: -; size: -; DNA: TGTGCCAGCAGTCTCCTCTCGGGGACTTCTACAGATACGCAGTATTTT; CDR3: CASSLLSGTSTDTQYF
V: TRBV7-2; J: TRBJ2-1; D: TRBD2; size: -; DNA: TGTGCCAGCAGCTCAGGACTAGTCTCTTCTCCTATCTACAATGAGCAGTTCTTC; CDR3: CASSSGLVSSPIYNEQFF
V: TRBV20-1; J: TRBJ2-1; D: TRBD2; size: -; DNA: TGCAGTGCGAGGGTTAGCGGGAGGGCCTTAAATGAGCAGTTCTTC; CDR3: CSARVSGRALNEQFF
V: TRBV4-1; J: TRBJ1-5; D: TRBD1; size: -; DNA: TGCGCCAGCAGCCACGCGACAGGGAATCAGAATCAGCCCCAGCATTTT; CDR3: CASSHATGNQNQPQHF
V: TRBV11-2; J: TRBJ2-7; D: -; size: few; DNA: TGTGCCAGCAGCCAATGGTCTGGCGAGCAGTACTTC; CDR3: CASSQWSGEQYF
V: TRBV6-1; J: TRBJ2-7; D: -; size: -; DNA: TGTGCCAGCAGTGAAGAGATTTGGGGCGGAATCTCCTACGAGCAGTACTTC; CDR3: CASSEEIWGGISYEQYF
V: TRBV20-1; J: TRBJ2-3; D: TRBD1; size: -; DNA: TGCAGTGCTGATAGCGCCGGGACAGGGGACACAGATACGCAGTATTTT; CDR3: CSADSAGTGDTDTQYF
V: TRBV4-1; J: TRBJ2-5; D: -; size: many; DNA: TGCGCCAGCAGCCAACCCGAGGCCCAAGAGACCCAGTACTTC; CDR3: CASSQPEAQETQYF
V: TRBV15; J: TRBJ1-2; D: -; size: many; DNA: TGTGCCACCAGCAGTCAGCCAGGACAGAACTATGGCTACACCTTC; CDR3: CATSSQPGQNYGYTF
V: TRBV10-3; J: TRBJ2-1; D: TRBD1; size: -; DNA: TGTGCCATCTCTCAGGGGGAGAGGGGCTGCAATGAGCAGTTCTTC; CDR3: CAISQGERGCNEQFF
V: TRBV11-1; J: TRBJ2-7; D: TRBD2; size: -; DNA: TGTGCCAGCAGTGGGACTAGCGGGAGGGCCTACAATGAGCAGTACTTC; CDR3: CASSGTSGRAYNEQYF
V: TRBV20-1; J: TRBJ2-5; D: TRBD2; size: -; DNA: TGCAGTACACCGGGACTACGGGATGAGACCCAGTACTTC; CDR3: CSTPGLRDETQYF
V: TRBV4-2; J: TRBJ1-5; D: -; size: few; DNA: TGTGCCAGCAGCTCCAAGGAGGGGCAGCCCCAGCATTTT; CDR3: CASSSKEGQPQHF
V: TRBV20-1; J: TRBJ1-2; D: -; size: -; DNA: TGCGGGCAGGGTCGGGGGAATTATGGCTACACCTTC; CDR3: CGQGRGNYGYTF
V: TRBV4-2; J: TRBJ2-3; D: TRBD2; size: -; DNA: TGTGCCAGCAGCCCCCAGGGAACTAGCGGGGAACGGGATACGCAGTATTTT; CDR3: CASSPQGTSGERDTQYF